One sample yielded the 24 T cell receptor beta chains listed below, sequenced in a study of blood T cells in healthy people across ages. The use of a sample-barcoded 5' primer and a J-beta primer mix characterized a second PCR of about 6 to 12 cycles. TCRdb called the 5' RACE reads again in MiXCR, with one record for every CDR3 protein. The repertoire consists of approximately 940,000 distinct CDR3 sequences, with around 49% occurring once and the leading ten covering roughly 13%. The sample comprised blood. The source is a man aged 25 to 40 in good health.

This clonotype has more than one count but fewer than ten. This chain connects TRBV20-1 to TRBJ1-5; D gene unclear. This CDR3 has 13 residues. CDR1 DFQATT and CDR2 SNEGSKA come from the germline V gene (reference sequence). V was shortened by 6 bases and J by 5 bases, with 14 bases between the two germline ends. The DNA of the CDR3 is TGCAGTGCCAGTAGACATCCCGATCAGCCCCAGCATTTT. This encodes CSASRHPDQPQHF.

The chain uses TRBV20-1 and TRBJ2-5, with 7 bases fitting TRBD2. The V gene end was trimmed by 6 bases and the J gene end by 4 bases; junction bases not matched to a gene: 8. The CDR3 totals 13 residues. CDR1 DFQATT and CDR2 SNEGSKA come from the germline V gene (reference sequence). The CDR3 reads CSARGEGTETQYF. CDR3 nucleotide sequence: TGCAGTGCCCGGGGGGAGGGTACAGAGACCCAGTACTTC.

The chain recombines TRBV7-2 with TRBJ2-5; D assignment may be TRBD1 or TRBD2 (5 bases each). V dropped 4 bases and J dropped 11 bases, with 20 bases sitting between them. CDR1 and CDR2 from the germline V gene are SGHTA and FQGNSA. The CDR3 spans 14 residues. The CDR3 sequence is CASSYLLRVGEQYF. The CDR3 nucleotides are TGTGCCAGCAGCTACCTACTCAGGGTGGGGGAGCAGTACTTC.

CDR3 coding DNA: TGTGCCTGGAGTGTTAAGGGTGAAGCTTTCTTT. It encodes CAWSVKGEAFF. The genes are TRBV30 and TRBJ1-1; D gene uncertain. The length of the CDR3 is 11 residues. V was shortened by 0 bases and J by 7 bases, with 6 bases between the two germline ends. Germline CDR1 GTSNPN, CDR2 SVGIG (reference sequence).

This chain joins TRBV19 and TRBJ2-1; D may be TRBD2 (5 bases). The CDR3 has 15 residues. Germline V gives CDR1 LNHDA, CDR2 SQIVND (reference sequence). V was shortened by 3 bases and J by 0 bases, with 9 bases between the two germline ends. CDR3 DNA: TGTGCCAGTAGTATTATGGGGAGCTCCTACAATGAGCAGTTCTTC. This translates into CASSIMGSSYNEQFF.

This clonotype has just a few counts. The J gene is TRBJ2-7, the V gene TRBV29-1; 10 bases are a match to TRBD2. Germline CDR1 reads SQVTM; CDR2 reads ANQGSEA. This CDR3 has 15 residues. Trimming removed 2 bases from V and 6 bases from J; junction bases left unmatched: 10. The CDR3 region is CSVEIAGLAVREQYF. The CDR3 region has the DNA TGCAGCGTTGAAATAGCTGGACTAGCGGTACGCGAGCAGTACTTC.

The V call is TRBV20-1, the J call TRBJ1-1; the D gene is possibly TRBD1 (5 bases). V was pared by 0 bases and J by 1 base, with 6 bases between. The CDR3 is 13 residues long. Germline V gives CDR1 DFQATT, CDR2 SNEGSKA (reference sequence). The CDR3 DNA follows: TGCAGTGCTAGAGATCAGGGGAACACTGAAGCTTTCTTT. Its translation: CSARDQGNTEAFF.

A few counts support this clonotype. This chain links TRBV10-3 with TRBJ2-7; 11 bases align to TRBD1. The germline V gene has CDR1 ENHRY and CDR2 SYGVKD. This CDR3 comprises 16 residues. V shed 3 bases, J shed 2 bases, and the junction held 6 bases outside the gene matches. The CDR3 here is CAISDTGTGGTYEQYF. CDR3 bases: TGTGCCATCAGTGACACCGGGACAGGGGGTACCTACGAGCAGTACTTC.

On this clonotype itself: The junction departs from the called germline gene at one end, perhaps through a read error. J is TRBJ1-1 and V is TRBV2, with 8 bases that match TRBD1. Looked up from germline, CDR1 is SNHLY and CDR2 is FYNNEI. The CDR3 is 15 residues long. CDR3 loop: CASSEDQGARTEAFF. For the CDR3, the DNA is TGTGCCAGCAGCGAAGACCAGGGGGCGCGCACTGAAGCTTTCTTT.

The chain uses TRBV28 and TRBJ2-1, with no clear D. The V gene's germline CDR1 is MDHEN and CDR2 SYDVKM. Trimming left V 6 bases short and J 8 bases short, with 20 bases between. The CDR3 is 15 residues long. The CDR3 DNA reads TGTGCCAGCAGCCTATTCGGGCCAGCAAGCGATGAGCAGTTCTTC. Protein: CASSLFGPASDEQFF.

This clonotype was seen just once. The rearrangement links TRBV4-1 to TRBJ2-5; possibly TRBD1 or TRBD2 for D (5 bases each). Germline V lookup: CDR1 MGHRA, CDR2 YSYEKL. The CDR3 is 17 amino acids. Trimming pared 0 bases from V and 3 bases from J, leaving 17 bases between. Here the CDR3 DNA reads TGCGCCAGCAGCCAAGAAGGAGCAGGGAGTGTAAAAGAGACCCAGTACTTC. This encodes CASSQEGAGSVKETQYF.

The chain combines TRBV29-1 with TRBJ1-2; 10 nucleotides line up with TRBD1. The trim removed 5 bases at V and 6 bases at J, leaving 9 bases unmatched. Germline CDR1 and CDR2: SQVTM and ANQGSEA. The CDR3 runs 14 residues. DNA for the CDR3: TGCAGCGTTAGGGGGACAGGGGTTTTTCATGGCTACACCTTC. This gives the protein CSVRGTGVFHGYTF.

The CDR3 loop reads CASSYGAGYEQYF. The DNA for the CDR3 is TGTGCCAGCAGTTACGGGGCGGGATACGAGCAGTACTTC. This chain joins TRBV6-5 and TRBJ2-7; D is perhaps TRBD2 (6 bases). Germline values: CDR1 MNHEY, CDR2 SVGAGI. There are 13 residues in the CDR3. Trimming took 2 bases from V and 4 from J, leaving 9 bases between them.

A few counts support this clonotype. The rearrangement links TRBV2 to TRBJ2-1; D gene unclear. The CDR3 consists of 12 residues. Germline V CDR1 and CDR2: SNHLY, FYNNEI. Deletions cut 2 bases from V and 7 bases from J, with 6 bases between. This CDR3 is CASSEQANEQFF. For the CDR3, the DNA is TGTGCCAGCAGTGAACAAGCTAATGAGCAGTTCTTC.

The chain employs TRBV19 and TRBJ2-7; D remains ambiguous. CDR1 LNHDA and CDR2 SQIVND come from the germline V gene (reference sequence). The CDR3 is 14 residues long. Trimming left V 7 bases short and J 2 bases short, with 15 bases between. This CDR3 reads CASTLRLGPYEQYF. As DNA, the CDR3 is TGTGCCAGTACCCTAAGATTAGGGCCCTACGAGCAGTACTTC.

The rearrangement links TRBV3-1 to TRBJ2-2; D is unresolved. The CDR3 sequence is 12 residues long. The germline V and J ends were trimmed by 4 bases and 8 bases, with 8 bases remaining between them. Germline assignment: CDR1 LGHDT and CDR2 YNNKEL (reference sequence). CDR3 sequence: CASSPAEGELFF. DNA for the CDR3: TGTGCCAGCAGCCCCGCGGAGGGGGAGCTGTTTTTT.

This chain joins TRBV9 and TRBJ2-7, with D possibly being TRBD1 (8 bases). The germline gives CDR1 SGDLS, CDR2 YYNGEE. V was pared by 4 bases and J by 3 bases, with 17 bases between. The CDR3 consists of 15 residues. The CDR3: CASSSDREGVYEQYF. The CDR3 coding sequence is TGTGCCAGCAGCTCGGACAGGGAGGGTGTCTACGAGCAGTACTTC.

This clonotype has a count of ten or more. This sequence joins TRBV12-3 or TRBV12-4 and TRBJ1-2; D is ambiguous. Trimming took off 3 bases at V and 2 bases at J, with 10 bases between the two ends. This CDR3 has 14 amino acids. In nucleotides, the CDR3 is TGTGCCAGCAGTTTTGGAGGAGGCAACTATGGCTACACCTTC. Amino acid sequence: CASSFGGGNYGYTF.

As for this clonotype: At one boundary the junction diverges from the germline segment, which might be a read error. The rearrangement joins TRBV5-1 to TRBJ2-1, with D perhaps TRBD2 (7 bases). Germline CDR1 SGHRS, CDR2 YFSETQ. This CDR3 region has 17 residues. CDR3 amino acids: CASSSGASGYSYNEQFF. The CDR3 DNA is TGCGCTAGCAGCTCGGGGGCTAGCGGATACTCCTACAATGAGCAGTTCTTC.

The chain joins TRBV12-3 or TRBV12-4 to TRBJ2-2, with D perhaps TRBD2 (5 bases). The CDR3 covers 14 residues. Trimming took off 7 bases at V and 6 bases at J, with 15 bases between the two ends. The CDR3 here is CASTADFRPGELFF. The DNA for the CDR3 is TGTGCCAGCACCGCGGACTTCCGCCCCGGGGAGCTGTTTTTT.

This chain links TRBV9 with TRBJ2-1, with TRBD2 identical over 8 bases. The CDR3 consists of 14 residues. The J segment lost 10 bases and the V segment lost 0 bases, leaving 6 bases of the junction unmatched. Germline-derived CDR1 and CDR2 are SGDLS and YYNGEE. This chain's CDR3 is CASSVEVSGGEQFF. CDR3 coding DNA: TGTGCCAGCAGCGTAGAGGTGAGCGGGGGAGAGCAGTTCTTC.

V usage is TRBV18 and J usage is TRBJ2-7, with D perhaps TRBD2 (6 bases). This CDR3 has 14 residues. Germline V gene data show CDR1 as KGHSH and CDR2 as LQKENI. The ends were cut back, 3 bases at V and 5 bases at J, with 14 bases in the middle. CDR3 amino acids: CASSPQTSHHEQYF. For the CDR3, the DNA is TGTGCCAGCTCACCTCAAACTAGCCACCACGAGCAGTACTTC.

This clonotype was seen more than once but under ten times. The chain recombines TRBV30 with TRBJ2-1; a weak D match, TRBD1 (5 bases). Germline CDR1 and CDR2: GTSNPN and SVGIG (reference sequence). The CDR3 consists of 14 residues. V lost 3 bases and J lost 4, with 13 bases in between. CDR3 protein: CAWRQDTAYNEQFF. CDR3 nucleotide sequence: TGTGCCTGGAGGCAGGACACCGCTTACAATGAGCAGTTCTTC.

The genes are TRBV7-9 and TRBJ1-1, with a possible D match to TRBD1 (5 bases). CDR1 is SEHNR and CDR2 is FQNEAQ in the germline V gene (reference sequence). Trimming removed 5 bases at V and 1 base at J, with 14 bases between. The CDR3 contains 15 residues. The CDR3 sequence: CASSRLGTENTEAFF. The CDR3 DNA sequence: TGTGCCAGCAGCCGACTGGGGACGGAGAACACTGAAGCTTTCTTT.